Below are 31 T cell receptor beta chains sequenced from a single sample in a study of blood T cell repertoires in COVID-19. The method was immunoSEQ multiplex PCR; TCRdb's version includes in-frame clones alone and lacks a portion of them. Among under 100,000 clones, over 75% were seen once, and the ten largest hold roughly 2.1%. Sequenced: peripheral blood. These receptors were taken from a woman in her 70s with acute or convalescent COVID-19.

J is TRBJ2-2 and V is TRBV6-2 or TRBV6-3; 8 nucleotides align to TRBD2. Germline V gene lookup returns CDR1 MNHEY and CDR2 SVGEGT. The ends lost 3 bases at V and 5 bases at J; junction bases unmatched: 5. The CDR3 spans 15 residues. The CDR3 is CASSYPSGGTGELFF. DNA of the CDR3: TGTGCCAGCAGTTATCCCAGCGGGGGTACCGGGGAGCTGTTTTTT.

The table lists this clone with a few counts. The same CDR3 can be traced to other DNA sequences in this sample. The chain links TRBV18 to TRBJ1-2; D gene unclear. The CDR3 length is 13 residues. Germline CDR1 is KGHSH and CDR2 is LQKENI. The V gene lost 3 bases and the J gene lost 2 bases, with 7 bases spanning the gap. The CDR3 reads CASSPGENYGYTF. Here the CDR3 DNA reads TGTGCCAGCTCACCGGGAGAAAACTATGGCTACACCTTC.

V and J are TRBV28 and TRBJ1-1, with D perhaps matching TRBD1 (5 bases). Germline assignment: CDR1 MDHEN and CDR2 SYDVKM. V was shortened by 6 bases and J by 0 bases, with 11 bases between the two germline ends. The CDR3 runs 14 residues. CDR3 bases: TGTGCCAGCAGCTTCGGGGGTATGAACACTGAAGCTTTCTTT. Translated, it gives CASSFGGMNTEAFF.

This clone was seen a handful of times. The CDR3 loop is CASSQDGSGGVREKLFF. The DNA for the CDR3 is TGCGCCAGCAGCCAAGATGGGTCGGGGGGAGTAAGGGAAAAACTGTTTTTT. The chain uses TRBV4-1 and TRBJ1-4, with a tentative D call TRBD1 (5 bases). Germline-derived CDR1 and CDR2 are MGHRA and YSYEKL. There are 17 residues in the CDR3. V dropped 0 bases and J dropped 8 bases, with 19 bases sitting between them.

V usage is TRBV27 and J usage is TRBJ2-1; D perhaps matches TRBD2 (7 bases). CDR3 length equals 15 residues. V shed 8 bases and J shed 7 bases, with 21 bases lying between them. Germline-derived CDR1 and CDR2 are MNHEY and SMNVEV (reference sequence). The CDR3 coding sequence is TGTGCCAGCCTAAGGTTAGGGGGGGCCAGGAATGAGCAGTTCTTC. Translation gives CASLRLGGARNEQFF.

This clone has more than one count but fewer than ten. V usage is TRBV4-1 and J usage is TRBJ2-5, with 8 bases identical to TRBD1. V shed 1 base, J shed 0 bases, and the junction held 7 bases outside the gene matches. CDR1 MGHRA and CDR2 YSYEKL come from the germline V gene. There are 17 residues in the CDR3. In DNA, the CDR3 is TGCGCCAGCAGCCAAGTTTTCGGGACAGGATACCAAGAGACCCAGTACTTC. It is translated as CASSQVFGTGYQETQYF.

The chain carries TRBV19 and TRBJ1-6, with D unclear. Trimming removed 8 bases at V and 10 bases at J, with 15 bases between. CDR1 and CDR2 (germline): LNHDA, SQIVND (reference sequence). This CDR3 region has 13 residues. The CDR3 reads CASGPQERSPLHF. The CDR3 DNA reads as TGTGCCAGTGGCCCCCAAGAACGCTCACCCCTCCACTTT.

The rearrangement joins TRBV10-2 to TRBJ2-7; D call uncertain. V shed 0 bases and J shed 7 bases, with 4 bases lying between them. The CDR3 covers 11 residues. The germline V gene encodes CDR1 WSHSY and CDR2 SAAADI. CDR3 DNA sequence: TGCGCCAGCAGTGAGTCCCCAGAGCAGTACTTC. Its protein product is CASSESPEQYF.

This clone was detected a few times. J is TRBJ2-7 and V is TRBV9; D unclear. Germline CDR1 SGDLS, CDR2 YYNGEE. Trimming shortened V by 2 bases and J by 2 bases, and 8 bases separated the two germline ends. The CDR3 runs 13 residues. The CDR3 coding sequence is TGTGCCAGCAGCGTCGGTGATCCCTACGAGCAGTACTTC. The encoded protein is CASSVGDPYEQYF. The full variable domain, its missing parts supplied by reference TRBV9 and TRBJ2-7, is DSGVTQTPKHLITATGQRVTLRCSPRSGDLSVYWYQQSLDQGLQFLIQYYNGEERAKGNILERFSAQQFPDLHSELNLSSLELGDSALYFCASSVGDPYEQYFGPGTRLTVT.

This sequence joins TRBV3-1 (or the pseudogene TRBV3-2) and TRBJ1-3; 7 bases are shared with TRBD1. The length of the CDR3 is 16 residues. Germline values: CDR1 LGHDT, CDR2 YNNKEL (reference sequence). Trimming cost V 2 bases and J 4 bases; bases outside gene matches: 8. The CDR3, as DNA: TGTGCCAGCAGCCAAAGGTGGGACAGCCAGGGAAACACCATATATTTT. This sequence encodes CASSQRWDSQGNTIYF.

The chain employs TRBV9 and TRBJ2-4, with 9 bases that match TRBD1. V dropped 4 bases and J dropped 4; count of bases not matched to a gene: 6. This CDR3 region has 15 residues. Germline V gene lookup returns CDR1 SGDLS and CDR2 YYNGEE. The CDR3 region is CASSPRQGEKNIQYF. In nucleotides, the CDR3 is TGTGCCAGCAGCCCCCGACAGGGGGAGAAAAACATTCAGTACTTC. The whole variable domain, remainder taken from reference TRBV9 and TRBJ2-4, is DSGVTQTPKHLITATGQRVTLRCSPRSGDLSVYWYQQSLDQGLQFLIQYYNGEERAKGNILERFSAQQFPDLHSELNLSSLELGDSALYFCASSPRQGEKNIQYFGAGTRLSVL.

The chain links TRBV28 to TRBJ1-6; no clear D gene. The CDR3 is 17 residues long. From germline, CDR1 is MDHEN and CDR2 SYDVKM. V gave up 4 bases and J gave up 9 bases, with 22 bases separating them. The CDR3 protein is CASSSQWTLLLASPLHF. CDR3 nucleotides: TGTGCCAGCAGTTCCCAATGGACTCTCCTTTTAGCTTCACCCCTCCACTTT.

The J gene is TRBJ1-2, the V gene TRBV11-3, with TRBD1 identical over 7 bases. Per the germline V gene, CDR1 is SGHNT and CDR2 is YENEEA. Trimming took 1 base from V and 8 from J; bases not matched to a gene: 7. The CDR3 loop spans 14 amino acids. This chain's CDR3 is CASSLGIGGGGYTF. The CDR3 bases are TGTGCCAGCAGCTTAGGTATCGGAGGGGGCGGCTACACCTTC.

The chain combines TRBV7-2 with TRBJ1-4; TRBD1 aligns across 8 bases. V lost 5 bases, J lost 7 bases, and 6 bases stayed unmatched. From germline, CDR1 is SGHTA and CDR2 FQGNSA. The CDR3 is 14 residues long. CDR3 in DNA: TGTGCCAGCAGCCCTCCAGGGGGCAGTGAAAAACTGTTTTTT. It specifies CASSPPGGSEKLFF.

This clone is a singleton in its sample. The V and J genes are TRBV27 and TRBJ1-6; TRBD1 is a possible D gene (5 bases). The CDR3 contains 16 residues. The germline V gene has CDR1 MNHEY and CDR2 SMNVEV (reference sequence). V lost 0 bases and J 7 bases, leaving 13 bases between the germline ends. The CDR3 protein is CASSLSRGAQNSPLHF. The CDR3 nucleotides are TGTGCCAGCAGTTTATCAAGGGGCGCCCAGAATTCACCCCTCCACTTT.

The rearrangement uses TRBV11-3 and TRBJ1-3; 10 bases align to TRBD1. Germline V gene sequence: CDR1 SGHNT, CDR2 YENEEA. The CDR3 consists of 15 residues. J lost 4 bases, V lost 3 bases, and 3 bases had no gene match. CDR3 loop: CASSFRTGGGNTIYF. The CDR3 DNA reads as TGTGCCAGCAGCTTCCGGACAGGGGGAGGAAACACCATATATTTT.

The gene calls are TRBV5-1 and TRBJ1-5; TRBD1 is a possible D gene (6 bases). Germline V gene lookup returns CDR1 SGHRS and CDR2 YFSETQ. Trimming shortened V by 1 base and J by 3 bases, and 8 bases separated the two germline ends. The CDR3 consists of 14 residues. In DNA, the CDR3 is TGCGCCAGCAGCTTGTCAGGGGACAATCAGCCCCAGCATTTT. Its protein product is CASSLSGDNQPQHF.

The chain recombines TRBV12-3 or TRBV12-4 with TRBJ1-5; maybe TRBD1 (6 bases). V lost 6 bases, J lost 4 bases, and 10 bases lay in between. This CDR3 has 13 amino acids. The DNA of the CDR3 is TGTGCCAGCAGCCCAGACAGGAATCAGCCCCAGCATTTT. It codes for CASSPDRNQPQHF.

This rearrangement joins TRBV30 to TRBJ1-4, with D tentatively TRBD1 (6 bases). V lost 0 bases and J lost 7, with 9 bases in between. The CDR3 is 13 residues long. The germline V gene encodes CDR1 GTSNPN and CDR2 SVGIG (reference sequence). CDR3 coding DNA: TGTGCCTGGAGTGTACCCAGGGGTGAAAAACTGTTTTTT. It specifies CAWSVPRGEKLFF.

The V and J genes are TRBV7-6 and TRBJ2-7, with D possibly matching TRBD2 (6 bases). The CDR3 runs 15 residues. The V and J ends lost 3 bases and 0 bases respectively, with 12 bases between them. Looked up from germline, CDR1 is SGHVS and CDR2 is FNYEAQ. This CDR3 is CASSLGGELSYEQYF. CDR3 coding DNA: TGTGCCAGCAGCTTGGGCGGGGAACTCTCCTACGAGCAGTACTTC.

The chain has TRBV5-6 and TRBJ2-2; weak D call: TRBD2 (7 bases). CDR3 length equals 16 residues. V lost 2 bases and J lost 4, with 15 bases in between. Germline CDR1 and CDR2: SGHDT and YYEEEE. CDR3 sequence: CASSFRTGTTTGELFF. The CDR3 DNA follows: TGTGCCAGCAGCTTTCGTACAGGGACTACCACCGGGGAGCTGTTTTTT. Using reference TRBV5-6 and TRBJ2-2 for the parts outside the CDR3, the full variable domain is DAGVTQSPTHLIKTRGQQVTLRCSPKSGHDTVSWYQQALGQGPQFIFQYYEEEERQRGNFPDRFSGHQFPNYSSELNVNALLLGDSALYLCASSFRTGTTTGELFFGEGSRLTVL.

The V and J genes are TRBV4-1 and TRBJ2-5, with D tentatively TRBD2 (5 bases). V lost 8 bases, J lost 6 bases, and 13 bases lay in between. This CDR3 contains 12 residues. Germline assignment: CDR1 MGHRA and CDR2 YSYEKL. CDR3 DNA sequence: TGCGCCAGCTCAGAGGGTCAACAGACCCAGTACTTC. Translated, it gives CASSEGQQTQYF.

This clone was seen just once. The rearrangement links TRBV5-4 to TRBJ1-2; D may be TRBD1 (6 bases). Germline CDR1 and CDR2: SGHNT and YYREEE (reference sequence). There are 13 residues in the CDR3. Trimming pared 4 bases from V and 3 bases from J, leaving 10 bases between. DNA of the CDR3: TGTGCCAGCAGCCAAGGACAGTACTATGGCTACACCTTC. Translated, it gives CASSQGQYYGYTF.

The chain's CDR3 is CASSQGTASTGELFF. CDR3 coding DNA: TGTGCCAGCAGCCAAGGGACAGCCTCCACCGGGGAGCTGTTTTTT. This rearrangement joins TRBV3-1 (or the pseudogene TRBV3-2) to TRBJ2-2, with a possible D match to TRBD1 (6 bases). This CDR3 has 15 amino acids. Germline CDR1 reads LGHDT; CDR2 reads YNNKEL (reference sequence). Trimming took off 1 base at V and 4 bases at J, with 10 bases between the two ends.

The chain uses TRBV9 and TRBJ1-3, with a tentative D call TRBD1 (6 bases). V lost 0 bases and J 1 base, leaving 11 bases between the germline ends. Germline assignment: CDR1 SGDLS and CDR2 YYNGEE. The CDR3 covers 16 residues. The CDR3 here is CASSVGQAESGNTIYF. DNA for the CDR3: TGTGCCAGCAGCGTAGGACAGGCGGAATCTGGAAACACCATATATTTT.

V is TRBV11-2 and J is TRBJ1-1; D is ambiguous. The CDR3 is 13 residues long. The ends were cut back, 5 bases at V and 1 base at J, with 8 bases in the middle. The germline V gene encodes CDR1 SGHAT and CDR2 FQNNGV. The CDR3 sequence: CASSPRGNTEAFF. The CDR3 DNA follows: TGTGCCAGCAGCCCCCGGGGGAACACTGAAGCTTTCTTT. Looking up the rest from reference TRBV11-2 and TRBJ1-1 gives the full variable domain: EAGVAQSPRYKIIEKRQSVAFWCNPISGHATLYWYQQILGQGPKLLIQFQNNGVVDDSQLPKDRFSAERLKGVDSTLKIQPAKLEDSAVYLCASSPRGNTEAFFGQGTRLTVV.

This CDR3 reads CASSQRNTEAFF. CDR3 DNA sequence: TGTGCCAGCTCACAGAGAAACACTGAAGCTTTCTTT. The V and J genes are TRBV18 and TRBJ1-1; D unclear. Deletions cut 4 bases from V and 2 bases from J, with 5 bases between. The germline V gene has CDR1 KGHSH and CDR2 LQKENI. CDR3 length equals 12 residues.

As DNA, the CDR3 is TGTGCCAGCAGCGATTTATCGAACACCGGGGAGCTGTTTTTT. Protein sequence: CASSDLSNTGELFF. This chain connects TRBV9 to TRBJ2-2, with D unresolved. In germline, CDR1 is SGDLS, CDR2 YYNGEE. The V and J ends lost 3 bases and 0 bases respectively, with 6 bases between them. The length of the CDR3 is 14 residues.

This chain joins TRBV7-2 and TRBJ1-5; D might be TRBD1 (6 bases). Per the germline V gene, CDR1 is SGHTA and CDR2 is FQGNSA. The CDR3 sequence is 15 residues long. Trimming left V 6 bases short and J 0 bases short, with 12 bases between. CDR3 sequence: CASSFSDSSNQPQHF. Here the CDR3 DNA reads TGTGCCAGCAGTTTCTCGGACAGTAGCAATCAGCCCCAGCATTTT.

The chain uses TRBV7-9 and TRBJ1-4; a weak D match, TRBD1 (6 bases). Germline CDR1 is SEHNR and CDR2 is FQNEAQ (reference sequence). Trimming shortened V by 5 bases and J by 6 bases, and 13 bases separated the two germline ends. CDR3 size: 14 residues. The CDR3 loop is CASSVDSSYEKLFF. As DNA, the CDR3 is TGTGCCAGCAGCGTGGACAGTAGTTATGAAAAACTGTTTTTT.

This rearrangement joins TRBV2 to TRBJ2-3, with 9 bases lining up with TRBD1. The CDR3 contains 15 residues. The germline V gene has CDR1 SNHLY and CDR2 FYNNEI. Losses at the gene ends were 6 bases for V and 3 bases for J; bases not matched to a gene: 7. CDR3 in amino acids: CASRRDREATDTQYF. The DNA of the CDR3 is TGTGCCAGCAGACGGGACAGGGAGGCGACAGATACGCAGTATTTT.